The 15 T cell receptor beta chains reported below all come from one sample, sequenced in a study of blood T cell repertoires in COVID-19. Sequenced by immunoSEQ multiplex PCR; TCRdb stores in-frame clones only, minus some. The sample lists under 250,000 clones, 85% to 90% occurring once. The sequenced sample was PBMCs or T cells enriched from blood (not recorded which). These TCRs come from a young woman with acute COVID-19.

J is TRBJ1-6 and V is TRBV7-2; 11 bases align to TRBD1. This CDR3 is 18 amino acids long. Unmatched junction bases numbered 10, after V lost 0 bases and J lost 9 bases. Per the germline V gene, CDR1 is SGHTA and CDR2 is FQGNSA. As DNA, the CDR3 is TGTGCCAGCAGCTTAGCAAGGTGGACAGGGGGCGGAGGTTCACCCCTCCACTTT. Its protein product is CASSLARWTGGGGSPLHF.

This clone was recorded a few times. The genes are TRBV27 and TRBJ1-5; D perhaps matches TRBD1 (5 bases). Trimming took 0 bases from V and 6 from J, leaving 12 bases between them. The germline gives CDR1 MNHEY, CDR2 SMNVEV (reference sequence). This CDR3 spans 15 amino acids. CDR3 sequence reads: CASSLSGDIFQPQHF. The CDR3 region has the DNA TGTGCCAGCAGTTTATCAGGGGATATATTTCAGCCCCAGCATTTT.

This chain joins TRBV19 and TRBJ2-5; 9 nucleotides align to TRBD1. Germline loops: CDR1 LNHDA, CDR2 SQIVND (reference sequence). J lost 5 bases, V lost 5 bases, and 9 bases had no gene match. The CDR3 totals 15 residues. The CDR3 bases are TGTGCCAGTAGTCCGCCGACAGGGGGAAGGGAGACCCAGTACTTC. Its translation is CASSPPTGGRETQYF.

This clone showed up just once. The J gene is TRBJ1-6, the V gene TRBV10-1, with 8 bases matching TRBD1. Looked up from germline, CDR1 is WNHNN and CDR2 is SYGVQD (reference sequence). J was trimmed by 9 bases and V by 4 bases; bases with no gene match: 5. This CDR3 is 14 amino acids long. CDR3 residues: CASSGLDRASPLHF. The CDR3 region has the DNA TGCGCCAGCAGTGGACTGGACAGGGCTTCACCCCTCCACTTT.

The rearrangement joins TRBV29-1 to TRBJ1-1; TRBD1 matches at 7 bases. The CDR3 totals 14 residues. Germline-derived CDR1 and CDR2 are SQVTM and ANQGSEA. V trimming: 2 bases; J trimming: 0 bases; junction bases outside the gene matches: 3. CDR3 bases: TGCAGCGTTGAACTGGGGACAGTGAACACTGAAGCTTTCTTT. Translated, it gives CSVELGTVNTEAFF.

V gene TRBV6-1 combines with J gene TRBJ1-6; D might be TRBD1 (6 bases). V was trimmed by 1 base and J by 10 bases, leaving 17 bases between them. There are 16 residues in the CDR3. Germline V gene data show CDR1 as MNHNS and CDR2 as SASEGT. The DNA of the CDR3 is TGTGCCAGCAGTGAAGGTCCGACAGGTAACCGGTCACCCCTCCACTTT. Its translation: CASSEGPTGNRSPLHF.

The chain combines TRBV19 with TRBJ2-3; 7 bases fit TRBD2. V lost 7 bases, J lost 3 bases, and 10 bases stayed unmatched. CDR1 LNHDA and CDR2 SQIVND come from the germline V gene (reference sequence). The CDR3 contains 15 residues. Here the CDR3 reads CASTLGRRGTDTQYF. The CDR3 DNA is TGTGCCAGTACTCTAGGGAGGCGGGGGACAGATACGCAGTATTTT.

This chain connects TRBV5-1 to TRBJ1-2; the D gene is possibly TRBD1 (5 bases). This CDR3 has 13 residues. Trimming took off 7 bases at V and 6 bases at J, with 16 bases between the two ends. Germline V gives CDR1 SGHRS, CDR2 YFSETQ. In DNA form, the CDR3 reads TGCGCCAGCGATCGGTCGGGGGGAAATGGCTACACCTTC. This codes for CASDRSGGNGYTF.

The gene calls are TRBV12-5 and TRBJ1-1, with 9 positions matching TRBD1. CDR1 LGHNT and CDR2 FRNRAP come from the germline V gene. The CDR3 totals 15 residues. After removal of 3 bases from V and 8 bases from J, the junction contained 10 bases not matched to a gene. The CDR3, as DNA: TGTGCTAGTGGTTTTACGACAGGGGGTGGCCCAGAAGCTTTCTTT. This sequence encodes CASGFTTGGGPEAFF.

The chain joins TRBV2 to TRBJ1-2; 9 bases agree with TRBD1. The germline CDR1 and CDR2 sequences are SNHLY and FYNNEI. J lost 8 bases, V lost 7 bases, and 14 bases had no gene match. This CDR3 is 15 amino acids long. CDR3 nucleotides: TGTGCCAGCAAAGTCCCGGGACAGGGAGTTGGGGGCTACACCTTC. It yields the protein CASKVPGQGVGGYTF.

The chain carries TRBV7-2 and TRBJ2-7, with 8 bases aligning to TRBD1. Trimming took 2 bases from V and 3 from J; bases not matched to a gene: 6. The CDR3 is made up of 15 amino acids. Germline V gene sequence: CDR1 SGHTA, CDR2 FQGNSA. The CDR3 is CASSLIGQGGYEQYF. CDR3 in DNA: TGTGCCAGCAGCTTAATAGGACAGGGCGGCTACGAGCAGTACTTC.

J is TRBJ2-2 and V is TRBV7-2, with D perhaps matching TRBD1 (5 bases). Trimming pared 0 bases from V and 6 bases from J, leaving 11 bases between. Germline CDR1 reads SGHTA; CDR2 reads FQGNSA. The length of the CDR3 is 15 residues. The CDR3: CASSLAGLRPGELFF. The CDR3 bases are TGTGCCAGCAGCTTAGCGGGGCTTCGCCCCGGGGAGCTGTTTTTT.

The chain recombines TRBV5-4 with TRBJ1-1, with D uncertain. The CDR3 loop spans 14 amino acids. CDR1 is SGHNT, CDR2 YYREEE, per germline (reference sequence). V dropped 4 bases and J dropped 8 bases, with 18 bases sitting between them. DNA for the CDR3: TGTGCCAGCAGCCCGACGGGTCTGGCCGACGAAGCTTTCTTT. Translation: CASSPTGLADEAFF. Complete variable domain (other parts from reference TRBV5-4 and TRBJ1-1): ETGVTQSPTHLIKTRGQQVTLRCSSQSGHNTVSWYQQALGQGPQFIFQYYREEENGRGNFPPRFSGLQFPNYSSELNVNALELDDSALYLCASSPTGLADEAFFGQGTRLTVV.

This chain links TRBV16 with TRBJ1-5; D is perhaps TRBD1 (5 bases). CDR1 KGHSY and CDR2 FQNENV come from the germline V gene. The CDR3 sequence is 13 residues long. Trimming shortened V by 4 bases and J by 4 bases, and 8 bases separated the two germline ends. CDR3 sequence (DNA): TGTGCCAGCAGCCGGGGCCTGAATCAGCCCCAGCATTTT. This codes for CASSRGLNQPQHF. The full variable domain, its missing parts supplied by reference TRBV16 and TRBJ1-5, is GEEVAQTPKHLVRGEGQKAKLYCAPIKGHSYVFWYQQVLKNEFKFLISFQNENVFDETGMPKERFSAKCLPNSPCSLEIQATKLEDSAVYFCASSRGLNQPQHFGDGTRLSIL.

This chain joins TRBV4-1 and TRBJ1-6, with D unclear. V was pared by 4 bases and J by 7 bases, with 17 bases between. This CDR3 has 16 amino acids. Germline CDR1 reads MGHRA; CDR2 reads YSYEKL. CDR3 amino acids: CASSPYYDGLNSPLHF. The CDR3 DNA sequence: TGCGCCAGCAGCCCTTACTACGACGGTTTGAATTCACCCCTCCACTTT.